The 20 T cell receptor beta chains reported below all come from one sample, sequenced in a study of blood T cell repertoires in COVID-19. Assay: immunoSEQ multiplex PCR; the TCRdb copy retains only in-frame clones and omits some. The profile shows some 130,000 clones, about 88% of them singletons. Sequences were obtained from PBMCs or T cells enriched from blood (not recorded which). The receptors stem from a woman aged 50 to 65 who had recovered from COVID-19.

This clone occurred once. This chain joins TRBV5-1 and TRBJ2-7; D might be TRBD1 (6 bases). This CDR3 has 15 amino acids. Trimming took 2 bases from V and 0 from J, leaving 12 bases between them. CDR1 and CDR2 from the germline V gene are SGHRS and YFSETQ. The CDR3: CASSLEPGASYEQYF. The CDR3, as DNA: TGCGCCAGCAGCTTAGAGCCAGGGGCCTCCTACGAGCAGTACTTC.

The rearrangement links TRBV10-2 to TRBJ2-7, with 8 bases fitting TRBD1. From germline, CDR1 is WSHSY and CDR2 SAAADI. This CDR3 contains 16 residues. Trimming cost V 7 bases and J 2 bases; bases outside gene matches: 13. The CDR3 DNA follows: TGCGCCAGCACCGCAGGGGGCGCGGTAGTTACCTACGAGCAGTACTTC. Protein: CASTAGGAVVTYEQYF.

V is TRBV11-2 and J is TRBJ2-1; a weak D match, TRBD1 (5 bases). Germline V gene sequence: CDR1 SGHAT, CDR2 FQNNGV. V dropped 0 bases and J dropped 7 bases, with 13 bases sitting between them. The CDR3 totals 15 residues. The CDR3 loop reads CASSLEGRVGNEQFF. Written as DNA, the CDR3 is TGTGCCAGCAGCTTAGAGGGCAGGGTTGGAAATGAGCAGTTCTTC.

This clone came up once. The CDR3 DNA follows: TGTGCCAGCAGTGCCCGGGACAGGGGACCCTATGGCTACACCTTC. This sequence encodes CASSARDRGPYGYTF. V and J are TRBV2 and TRBJ1-2; TRBD1 matches at 10 bases. This CDR3 has 15 amino acids. CDR1 SNHLY and CDR2 FYNNEI come from the germline V gene. After removal of 4 bases from V and 4 bases from J, the junction contained 6 bases not matched to a gene.

V is TRBV5-4 and J is TRBJ1-6; D remains ambiguous. The CDR3 length is 14 residues. V was shortened by 6 bases and J by 0 bases, with 7 bases between the two germline ends. CDR1 and CDR2 (germline): SGHNT, YYREEE (reference sequence). In DNA, the CDR3 is TGTGCCAGCACCCGGGACTCCTATAATTCACCCCTCCACTTT. Its protein product is CASTRDSYNSPLHF.

This chain links TRBV27 with TRBJ2-2, with D possibly matching TRBD2 (7 bases). Looked up from germline, CDR1 is MNHEY and CDR2 is SMNVEV (reference sequence). The CDR3 sequence is 16 residues long. Trimming stripped 6 bases from V and 6 bases from J, with 20 bases between. DNA of the CDR3: TGTGCCAGCAGCCGAGGGGGGGCCTCCGGAGCCGGGGAGCTGTTTTTT. Its protein is CASSRGGASGAGELFF.

The chain combines TRBV7-9 with TRBJ2-7, with no clear D. The V and J ends lost 3 bases and 0 bases respectively, with 6 bases between them. CDR3 length equals 13 residues. CDR1 SEHNR and CDR2 FQNEAQ come from the germline V gene (reference sequence). CDR3 residues: CASSLASSYEQYF. CDR3 nucleotide sequence: TGTGCCAGCAGCTTGGCCAGCTCCTACGAGCAGTACTTC.

The chain links TRBV29-1 to TRBJ2-1, with TRBD2 matching over 9 bases. Germline V CDR1 and CDR2: SQVTM, ANQGSEA. After removal of 3 bases from V and 4 bases from J, the junction contained 10 bases not matched to a gene. This CDR3 is built from 16 residues. DNA for the CDR3: TGCAGCGTTGAGGAGTCGGGGACTAGCCTTTACAATGAGCAGTTCTTC. Protein product: CSVEESGTSLYNEQFF.

The chain couples TRBV7-9 to TRBJ2-2; weak D call: TRBD1 (6 bases). The CDR3 contains 17 residues. CDR1 and CDR2 from the germline V gene are SEHNR and FQNEAQ (reference sequence). V was shortened by 6 bases and J by 2 bases, with 19 bases between the two germline ends. In DNA form, the CDR3 reads TGTGCCAGCAGATCAAGCATGGGACAACATAACACCGGGGAGCTGTTTTTT. It yields the protein CASRSSMGQHNTGELFF.

This rearrangement joins TRBV5-6 to TRBJ2-2; D is ambiguous. Germline lookup yields CDR1 SGHDT and CDR2 YYEEEE. The CDR3 has 13 residues. Trimming took 4 bases from V and 1 from J, leaving 5 bases between them. This chain's CDR3 is CASSPKNTGELFF. The CDR3 region has the DNA TGTGCCAGCAGCCCTAAGAACACCGGGGAGCTGTTTTTT.

About this clone: At one of its ends the junction is not consistent with the germline gene, which may arise from a read error. This chain joins TRBV7-7 and TRBJ2-5, with 8 bases matching TRBD1. CDR1 and CDR2 from the germline V gene are SSHAT and FNYEAQ (reference sequence). This CDR3 spans 16 amino acids. The CDR3 region is CASSLDGRGRGETQYF. CDR3 DNA: TGTGCTAGCAGCTTAGATGGCAGGGGGCGCGGGGAGACCCAGTACTTC.

In its sample, this clone was seen a few times. The chain combines TRBV6-5 with TRBJ1-2, with D perhaps matching TRBD1 (5 bases). V gave up 1 base and J gave up 4 bases, with 13 bases separating them. The CDR3 runs 15 residues. Germline CDR1 and CDR2: MNHEY and SVGAGI. The CDR3 DNA is TGTGCCAGCAGTTACTTGGGGCAGGTTAGCTATGGCTACACCTTC. Its protein product is CASSYLGQVSYGYTF.

The chain combines TRBV11-3 with TRBJ1-2; TRBD1 agrees at 8 bases. In germline, CDR1 is SGHNT, CDR2 YENEEA. The CDR3 is made up of 15 amino acids. With V trimmed by 3 bases and J by 8 bases, 11 bases remained unmatched. DNA for the CDR3: TGTGCCAGCAGCTTGAGACAGGGGTTGGTAAGCGGCTACACCTTC. Amino acids: CASSLRQGLVSGYTF. The full variable domain, rest sourced from reference TRBV11-3 and TRBJ1-2, is EAGVVQSPRYKIIEKKQPVAFWCNPISGHNTLYWYLQNLGQGPELLIRYENEEAVDDSQLPKDRFSAERLKGVDSTLKIQPAELGDSAVYLCASSLRQGLVSGYTFGSGTRLTVV.

The genes are TRBV3-1 (or the pseudogene TRBV3-2) and TRBJ1-1, with a weak D call TRBD1 (5 bases). Germline CDR1 is LGHDT and CDR2 is YNNKEL (reference sequence). The CDR3 is made up of 14 amino acids. V lost 3 bases and J 7 bases, leaving 15 bases between the germline ends. The CDR3, as DNA: TGTGCCAGCAGCCAGGGACGGGGGTCAGTTGAAGCTTTCTTT. It yields the protein CASSQGRGSVEAFF.

The V call is TRBV6-4, the J call TRBJ1-2; TRBD1 matches at 9 bases. Germline values: CDR1 MRHNA, CDR2 SNTAGT. J lost 5 bases, V lost 6 bases, and 10 bases had no gene match. The CDR3 loop spans 15 amino acids. The CDR3 region is CASSDTGTGLYGYTF. CDR3 in DNA: TGTGCCAGCAGCGACACCGGGACAGGGCTTTATGGCTACACCTTC.

The rearrangement links TRBV29-1 to TRBJ1-5; TRBD1 might be the D (5 bases). CDR3 size: 12 residues. Trimming stripped 7 bases from V and 6 bases from J, with 13 bases between. The V gene's germline CDR1 is SQVTM and CDR2 ANQGSEA. CDR3 nucleotides: TGCAGCGCGGGCAGGGAGGGTCAGCCCCAGCATTTT. It specifies CSAGREGQPQHF.

V gene TRBV19 combines with J gene TRBJ1-2; 8 nucleotides line up with TRBD1. Germline V gene data show CDR1 as LNHDA and CDR2 as SQIVND (reference sequence). The CDR3 sequence is 14 residues long. The trim removed 5 bases at V and 4 bases at J, leaving 6 bases unmatched. CDR3 region: CASSLLTGGYGYTF. CDR3 in DNA: TGTGCCAGTAGTCTCTTAACAGGGGGCTATGGCTACACCTTC.

This sequence joins TRBV4-1 and TRBJ1-6; D not resolved. Germline V CDR1 and CDR2: MGHRA, YSYEKL. This CDR3 has 16 amino acids. V lost 0 bases to trimming and J lost 0 bases, with 6 bases between them. In DNA, the CDR3 is TGCGCCAGCAGCCAAGATAGGAGCTCCTATAATTCACCCCTCCACTTT. Translated, it gives CASSQDRSSYNSPLHF.

This clone was seen a few times. The chain recombines TRBV4-1 with TRBJ2-1; 8 bases fit TRBD2. V was clipped by 0 bases and J by 9 bases; unmatched bases: 7. Germline V gene data show CDR1 as MGHRA and CDR2 as YSYEKL. This CDR3 has 15 residues. CDR3 sequence: CASSQDRAGGVEQFF. For the CDR3, the DNA is TGCGCCAGCAGCCAAGATCGGGCGGGGGGAGTTGAGCAGTTCTTC.

This clone was detected only once. This chain joins TRBV9 and TRBJ1-2, with D possibly being TRBD1 (6 bases). Germline CDR1 SGDLS, CDR2 YYNGEE. The ends were cut back, 6 bases at V and 3 bases at J, with 18 bases in the middle. The CDR3 sequence is 15 residues long. The CDR3 sequence: CASTQGGGLDYGYTF. For the CDR3, the DNA is TGTGCCAGCACCCAAGGGGGGGGTCTTGACTATGGCTACACCTTC.